This TCR beta chain stems from a study of T-cell memory formation after mild COVID-19. Study in general: The two donors had largely donor-specific TCR clusters.

A single record per CDR3 protein comes from TCRdb applying MiXCR to the 5' RACE reads. The table shows 250,000 to 350,000 distinct CDR3 sequences, with 16% occurring only once. V lost 1 base and J lost 6, with 6 bases in between. This CDR3 is built from 13 residues. Germline CDR1 and CDR2: MNHEY and SVGAGI. The chain has TRBV6-5 and TRBJ2-2; possible D gene TRBD2, 5 bases. Sequences were obtained from PBMCs or a T cell subset sorted from them (not recorded which). This TCR was recovered from a man between 18 and 35 years old who had mild COVID-19 (a few samples of this study predate the infection). Cell type and time point are not known. CDR3 DNA: TGTGCCAGCAGTTACTTCGGGGCCGGGGAGCTGTTTTTT. This sequence encodes CASSYFGAGELFF.